A single sample is the source of the 8 T cell receptor beta chains below, sequenced in a study of OX40 agonist ivuxolimab in advanced cancers. Only in-frame clones appear in the TCRdb table, and some are missing; sequencing was by immunoSEQ multiplex PCR. The sample holds about 68,000 clones; over 65% are singletons and the top ten take 0.6% to 0.8%. Specimen: CD4+ or CD8+ T cells sorted from blood, collected in a trial of the OX40 agonist ivuxolimab. The receptors derive from an adult with an advanced solid tumor such as melanoma, head and neck, liver or kidney cancer.

The chain has TRBV27 and TRBJ1-1; unclear D gene. The CDR3 has 14 amino acids. The V gene lost 3 bases and the J gene lost 2 bases, with 10 bases spanning the gap. CDR1 and CDR2 (germline): MNHEY, SMNVEV (reference sequence). The CDR3 nucleotides are TGTGCCAGCAGTTTGACCCGGCAAAACACTGAAGCTTTCTTT. The encoded protein is CASSLTRQNTEAFF.

The chain is built from TRBV4-3 and TRBJ2-3; 9 positions match TRBD2. CDR1 is LGHNA, CDR2 YSLEER, per germline. There are 16 residues in the CDR3. Trimming cost V 4 bases and J 6 bases; bases outside gene matches: 11. CDR3 bases: TGCGCCAGCAGCCTCCGTGCGGGGGGGCCAGGGGATACGCAGTATTTT. This translates into CASSLRAGGPGDTQYF.

V is TRBV6-6 and J is TRBJ1-2; no clear D gene. CDR3 length equals 13 residues. Trimming removed 7 bases from V and 4 bases from J, with 13 bases in between. Germline values: CDR1 MNHNY, CDR2 SVGAGI (reference sequence). CDR3 region: CASTPGSAYGYTF. CDR3 coding DNA: TGTGCCAGCACTCCGGGGTCCGCCTATGGCTACACCTTC.

Concerning this clone itself: An end of the junction differs from the germline gene, which may be a read error. This chain uses TRBV9 with TRBJ2-5, with 7 bases fitting TRBD1. The V gene's germline CDR1 is SGDLS and CDR2 YYNGEE. The CDR3 consists of 14 residues. The CDR3 protein is CASTVGHRGETQYF. CDR3 sequence (DNA): TGTGCCAGCACCGTAGGCCACAGGGGAGAGACCCAGTACTTC.

DNA for the CDR3: TGTGCCAGCAGCCAACTGACAGGGGGCTTTAATGAAAAACTGTTTTTT. Its translation is CASSQLTGGFNEKLFF. The chain recombines TRBV14 with TRBJ1-4, with 10 bases matching TRBD1. Germline V CDR1 and CDR2: SGHDN, FVKESK. This CDR3 contains 16 residues. V shed 2 bases and J 4 bases; nucleotides not matched to a gene: 4.

This clone was observed a single time. The chain joins TRBV5-1 to TRBJ2-3; the D call may be TRBD1 or TRBD2 (7 bases each). Per the germline V gene, CDR1 is SGHRS and CDR2 is YFSETQ. Trimming stripped 4 bases from V and 1 base from J, with 19 bases between. This CDR3 spans 17 amino acids. CDR3 DNA sequence: TGCGCCAGCAGCCAGGGACAGAGGGCGGGGGGCACAGATACGCAGTATTTT. Protein sequence: CASSQGQRAGGTDTQYF.

V gene TRBV2 combines with J gene TRBJ1-5; tentative D call: TRBD1 (5 bases). V was cut by 6 bases and J by 1 base, with 10 bases left in between. Germline assignment: CDR1 SNHLY and CDR2 FYNNEI. This CDR3 comprises 14 residues. CDR3 protein: CASRPGLSNQPQHF. For the CDR3, the DNA is TGTGCCAGCAGACCAGGGTTGAGCAATCAGCCCCAGCATTTT.

The chain is built from TRBV10-2 and TRBJ2-7; 7 bases line up with TRBD2. J lost 6 bases, V lost 2 bases, and 16 bases had no gene match. Germline CDR1 reads WSHSY; CDR2 reads SAAADI. CDR3 length: 17 residues. For the CDR3, the DNA is TGCGCCAGCAGTGAGCTCATCACCGGGGACTACAGGTCCGAGCAGTACTTC. Protein sequence: CASSELITGDYRSEQYF.